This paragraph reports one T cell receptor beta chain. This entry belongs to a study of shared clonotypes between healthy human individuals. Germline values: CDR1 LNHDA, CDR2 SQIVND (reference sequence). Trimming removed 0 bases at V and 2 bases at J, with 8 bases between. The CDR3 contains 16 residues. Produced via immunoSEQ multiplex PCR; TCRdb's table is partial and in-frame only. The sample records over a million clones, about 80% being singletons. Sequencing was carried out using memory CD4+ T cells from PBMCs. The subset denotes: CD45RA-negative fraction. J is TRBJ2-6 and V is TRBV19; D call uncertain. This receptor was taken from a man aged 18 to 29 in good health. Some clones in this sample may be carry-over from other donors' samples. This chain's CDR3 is CASSIDSGTGANVLTF. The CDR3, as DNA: TGTGCCAGTAGTATAGATTCAGGAACTGGGGCCAACGTCCTGACTTTC.